This TCR beta chain was sequenced in a study of human T cells and chemical hapten exposure. Germline assignment: CDR1 SGDLS and CDR2 YYNGEE. V gave up 0 bases and J gave up 6 bases, with 9 bases separating them. This CDR3 has 13 residues. Researchers extracted total RNA from unfractionated whole blood. MiXCR, applied by TCRdb to the 5' RACE reads, yields one record per CDR3 protein. The table shows 120,000 to 150,000 distinct CDR3 sequences, with roughly 4.1% occurring only once. There are many counts of this clonotype. This sequence was found in a female donor in good health. The chain is built from TRBV9 and TRBJ1-1; no firm D call. The CDR3 sequence: CASSVVGQPEAFF. The CDR3 nucleotides are TGTGCCAGCAGCGTAGTGGGCCAGCCTGAAGCTTTCTTT.